This record concerns one T cell receptor (beta chain) sequence. What it binds is not known. This sample is drawn from a study of T cell responses to AZD1222 COVID-19 vaccine. Regarding the study as a whole: Elevations in Spike-specific TCR breadth and depth followed administration of two AZD1222 doses.

The study pooled second doses at about 4 or about 12 weeks. The method was immunoSEQ multiplex PCR; TCRdb's version includes in-frame clones alone and lacks a portion of them. The sample contains roughly 150,000 clones, approximately 90% of which appear only once. This clonotype originated in an adult who received the AZD1222 COVID-19 vaccine. The sequences come from peripheral blood, collected 28 days after the second AZD1222 dose.

CDR3 nucleotide sequence: TGTGCCAGCAGCGATGGGACTAGCGTCCGTTACAATGAGCAGTTCTTC. The encoded protein is CASSDGTSVRYNEQFF. This chain links TRBV9 with TRBJ2-1, with 10 bases lining up with TRBD2. Looked up from germline, CDR1 is SGDLS and CDR2 is YYNGEE. Losses at the gene ends were 3 bases for V and 4 bases for J; bases not matched to a gene: 7. The CDR3 spans 16 residues.